The 7 T cell receptor beta chains below come from one sample, sequenced in a study of blood T cells in healthy people across ages (dated by TCRdb to between 2015 and 2016). The method behind the library was 5' RACE. These reads were obtained on an Illumina HiSeq 2500. A second PCR of about 7 to 12 cycles was run with a J-beta primer mix and a sample-barcoded 5' primer. TCRdb reran the public reads through fastp at Q25 and MiXCR, keeping productive beta chains. Every entry covers one CDR3 protein and lists the most common genes and DNA from its rows. The sample includes about 1.5 million distinct CDR3 sequences, with approximately 39% observed a single time. The ten most abundant clones make up about 4% of the sample. Input material: blood. These receptors were taken from a woman younger than 35 in good health.

V gene TRBV20-1 combines with J gene TRBJ1-2, with TRBD1 as a possible D gene (6 bases). Trimming took off 1 base at V and 2 bases at J, with 17 bases between the two ends. The CDR3 runs 16 residues. Per germline, CDR1 DFQATT and CDR2 SNEGSKA (reference sequence). CDR3: CSARVHLQGRNYGYTF. CDR3 sequence (DNA): TGCAGTGCTAGAGTCCATCTTCAGGGGAGGAACTATGGCTACACCTTC.

This clonotype was seen just once. This sequence joins TRBV20-1 and TRBJ2-7; 7 bases are a match to TRBD2. This CDR3 is built from 14 residues. Germline V gene lookup returns CDR1 DFQATT and CDR2 SNEGSKA (reference sequence). Trimming cost V 5 bases and J 2 bases; bases outside gene matches: 9. CDR3 sequence reads: CSAGKREGTYEQYF. The CDR3 nucleotides read TGCAGTGCTGGAAAGAGGGAGGGAACCTACGAGCAGTACTTC.

On this clonotype itself: The missing conserved phenylalanine or tryptophan at the end of this CDR3 makes a read error likely. J is TRBJ2-1 and V is TRBV7-9, with D unresolved. CDR3 length equals 12 residues. The germline V gene has CDR1 SEHNR and CDR2 FQNEAQ (reference sequence). V lost 2 bases and J lost 12, with 11 bases in between. The chain's CDR3 is CASSLSVSGQFI. The CDR3 DNA reads as TGTGCCAGCAGCTTATCCGTATCTGGGCAGTTCATC.

Many counts were recorded for this clonotype. This chain uses TRBV7-9 with TRBJ2-7; 7 bases match TRBD1. This CDR3 contains 15 residues. Germline loops: CDR1 SEHNR, CDR2 FQNEAQ (reference sequence). V was pared by 2 bases and J by 2 bases, with 6 bases of the junction left unmatched. This CDR3 reads CASSLRTGGPYEQYF. The CDR3 DNA sequence: TGTGCCAGCAGCTTAAGGACAGGTGGGCCCTACGAGCAGTACTTC.

The rearrangement links TRBV6-5 to TRBJ2-7, with TRBD1 matching 10 bases. Germline V gene lookup returns CDR1 MNHEY and CDR2 SVGAGI. V lost 1 base and J lost 5; bases outside the gene matches: 2. This CDR3 is built from 14 residues. The CDR3 coding sequence is TGTGCCAGCAGTTACTTTGGACAGGGGGACGAGCAGTACTTC. Translating gives CASSYFGQGDEQYF.

The chain links TRBV20-1 to TRBJ2-1; D is unclear. Germline values: CDR1 DFQATT, CDR2 SNEGSKA (reference sequence). The CDR3 is 16 residues long. The ends were cut back, 0 bases at V and 2 bases at J, with 14 bases in the middle. The CDR3 protein is CSARDLNPSAYNEQFF. The CDR3 coding sequence is TGCAGTGCTAGAGATCTTAACCCCTCGGCCTACAATGAGCAGTTCTTC.

This chain joins TRBV28 and TRBJ2-2; D is unresolved. The length of the CDR3 is 16 residues. With 3 bases removed from V and 4 bases from J, the gap between germline ends came to 15 bases. Germline lookup yields CDR1 MDHEN and CDR2 SYDVKM. The CDR3 DNA reads as TGTGCCAGCAGTTTTTTGGGTCGGTTTGGCACCGGGGAGCTGTTTTTT. Encoded protein: CASSFLGRFGTGELFF.